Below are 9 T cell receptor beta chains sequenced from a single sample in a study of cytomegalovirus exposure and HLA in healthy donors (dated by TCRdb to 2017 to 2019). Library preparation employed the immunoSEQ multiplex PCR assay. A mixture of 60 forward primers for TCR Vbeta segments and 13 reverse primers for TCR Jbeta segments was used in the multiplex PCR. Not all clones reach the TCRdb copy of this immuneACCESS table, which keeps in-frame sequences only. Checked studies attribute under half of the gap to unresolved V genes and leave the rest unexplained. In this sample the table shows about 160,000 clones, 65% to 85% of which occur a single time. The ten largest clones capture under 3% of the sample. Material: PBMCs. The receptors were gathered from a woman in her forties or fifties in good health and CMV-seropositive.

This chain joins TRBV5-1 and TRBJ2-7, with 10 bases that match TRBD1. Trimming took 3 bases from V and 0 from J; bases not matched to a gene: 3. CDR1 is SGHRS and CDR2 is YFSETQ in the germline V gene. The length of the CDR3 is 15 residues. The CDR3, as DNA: TGCGCCAGCAGCTATCGGACAGGGGGCTCCTACGAGCAGTACTTC. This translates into CASSYRTGGSYEQYF.

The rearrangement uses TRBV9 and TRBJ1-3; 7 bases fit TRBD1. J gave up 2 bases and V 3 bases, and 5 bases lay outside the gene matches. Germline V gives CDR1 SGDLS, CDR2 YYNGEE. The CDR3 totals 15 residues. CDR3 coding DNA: TGTGCCAGCAGCGCACAGGGGAACGCTGGAAACACCATATATTTT. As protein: CASSAQGNAGNTIYF.

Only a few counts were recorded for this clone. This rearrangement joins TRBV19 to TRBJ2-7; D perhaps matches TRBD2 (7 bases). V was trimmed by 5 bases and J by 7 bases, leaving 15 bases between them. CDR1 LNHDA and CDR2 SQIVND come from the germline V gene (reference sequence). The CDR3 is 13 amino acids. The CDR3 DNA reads TGTGCCAGTAGTTTTAGGGGGACTATTGAGCAGTACTTC. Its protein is CASSFRGTIEQYF.

CDR3 coding DNA: TGTGCCAGCAGCTTGGACCGGACAGATACGCAGTATTTT. Protein: CASSLDRTDTQYF. The chain combines TRBV5-6 with TRBJ2-3; no firm D call. Trimming pared 0 bases from V and 3 bases from J, leaving 5 bases between. The CDR3 extends over 13 amino acids. Germline V gives CDR1 SGHDT, CDR2 YYEEEE.

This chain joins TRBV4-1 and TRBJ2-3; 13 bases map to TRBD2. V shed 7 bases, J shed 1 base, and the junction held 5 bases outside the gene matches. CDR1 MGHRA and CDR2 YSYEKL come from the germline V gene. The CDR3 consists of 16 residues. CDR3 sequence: CASTPGLAGRTDTQYF. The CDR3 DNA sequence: TGCGCCAGCACCCCGGGACTAGCGGGGCGCACAGATACGCAGTATTTT.

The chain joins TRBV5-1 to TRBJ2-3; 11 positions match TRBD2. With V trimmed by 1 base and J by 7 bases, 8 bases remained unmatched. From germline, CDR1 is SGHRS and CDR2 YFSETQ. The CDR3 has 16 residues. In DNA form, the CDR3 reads TGCGCCAGCAGCTTGTCTACGGCTAGCGGGGGGTATACGCAGTATTTT. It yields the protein CASSLSTASGGYTQYF.

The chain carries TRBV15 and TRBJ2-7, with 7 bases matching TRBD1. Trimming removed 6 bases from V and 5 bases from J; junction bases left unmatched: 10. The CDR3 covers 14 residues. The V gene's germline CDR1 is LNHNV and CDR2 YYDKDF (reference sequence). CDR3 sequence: CATRATGAVHEQYF. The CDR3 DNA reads TGTGCCACCAGGGCCACAGGGGCTGTACACGAGCAGTACTTC.

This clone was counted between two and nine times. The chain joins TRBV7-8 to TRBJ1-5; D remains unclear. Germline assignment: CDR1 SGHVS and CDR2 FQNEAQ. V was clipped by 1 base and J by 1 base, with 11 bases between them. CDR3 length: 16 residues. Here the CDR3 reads CASSLGFGESNQPQHF. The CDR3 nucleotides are TGTGCCAGCAGCTTAGGGTTCGGAGAGAGCAATCAGCCCCAGCATTTT.

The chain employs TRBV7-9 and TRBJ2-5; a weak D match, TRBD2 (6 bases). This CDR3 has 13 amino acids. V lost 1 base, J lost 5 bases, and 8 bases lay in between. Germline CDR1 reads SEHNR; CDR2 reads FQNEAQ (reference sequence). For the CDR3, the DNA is TGTGCCAGCAGCTTAGATGGGGGGGAGACCCAGTACTTC. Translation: CASSLDGGETQYF. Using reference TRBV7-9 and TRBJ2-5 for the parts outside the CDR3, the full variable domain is DTGVSQNPRHKITKRGQNVTFRCDPISEHNRLYWYRQTLGQGPEFLTYFQNEAQLEKSRLLSDRFSAERPKGSFSTLEIQRTEQGDSAMYLCASSLDGGETQYFGPGTRLLVL.